This TCR beta chain stems from a study of CD8 T cells in ankylosing spondylitis. Via MiXCR, TCRdb re-called the 5' RACE reads, giving one row per CDR3 protein. Of about 130,000 distinct CDR3 sequences in the sample, roughly an eighth are singletons; the top ten hold about 3%. Findings and caveats of the study: Peripheral blood held disease-linked clones only at relatively low frequency, and these were CD8+.

Remarks on this clonotype: Its matching antigen is unknown. The junction departs from germline at one end; a sequencing error may be responsible.

The clonotype comes from a female donor with ankylosing spondylitis or in good health (not recorded which). Sequenced: blood, either unsorted or a sorted T cell fraction (not recorded which).

The CDR3 bases are TGTGCTAGCAGCTCAGGGGGCGCCTACAATGAGCAGTTCTTC. Translation: CASSSGGAYNEQFF. This chain links TRBV7-7 with TRBJ2-1, with TRBD1 matching over 8 bases. CDR3 length equals 14 residues. Germline V CDR1 and CDR2: SSHAT, FNYEAQ (reference sequence). Full variable domain (rest looked up from reference TRBV7-7 and TRBJ2-1): GAGVSQSPRYKVTKRGQDVTLRCDPISSHATLYWYQQALGQGPEFLTYFNYEAQPDKSGLPSDRFSAERPEGSISTLTIQRTEQRDSAMYRCASSSGGAYNEQFFGPGTRLTVL.